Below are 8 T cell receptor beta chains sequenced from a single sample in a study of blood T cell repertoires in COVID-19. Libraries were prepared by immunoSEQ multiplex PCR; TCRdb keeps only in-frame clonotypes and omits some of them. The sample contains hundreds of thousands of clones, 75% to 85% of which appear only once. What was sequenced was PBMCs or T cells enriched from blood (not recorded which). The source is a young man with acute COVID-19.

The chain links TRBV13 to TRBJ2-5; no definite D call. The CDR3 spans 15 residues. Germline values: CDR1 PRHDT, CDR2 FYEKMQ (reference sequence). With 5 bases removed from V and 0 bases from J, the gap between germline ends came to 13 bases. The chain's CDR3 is CASSQVGSDQETQYF. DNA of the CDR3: TGTGCCAGCAGCCAGGTTGGCAGTGACCAAGAGACCCAGTACTTC.

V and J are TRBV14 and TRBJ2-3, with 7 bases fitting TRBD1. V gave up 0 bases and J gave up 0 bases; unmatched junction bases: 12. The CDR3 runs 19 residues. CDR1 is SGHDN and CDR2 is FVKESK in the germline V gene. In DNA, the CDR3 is TGTGCCAGCAGCCAAGAGAATCGGGTGAGGGGGCATAGCACAGATACGCAGTATTTT. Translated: CASSQENRVRGHSTDTQYF.

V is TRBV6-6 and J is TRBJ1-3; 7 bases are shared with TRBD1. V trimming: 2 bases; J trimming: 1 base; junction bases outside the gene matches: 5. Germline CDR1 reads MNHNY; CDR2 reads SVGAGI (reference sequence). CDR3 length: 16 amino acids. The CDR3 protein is CASSYGGTASGNTIYF. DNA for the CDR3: TGTGCCAGCAGTTACGGGGGGACAGCTTCTGGAAACACCATATATTTT.

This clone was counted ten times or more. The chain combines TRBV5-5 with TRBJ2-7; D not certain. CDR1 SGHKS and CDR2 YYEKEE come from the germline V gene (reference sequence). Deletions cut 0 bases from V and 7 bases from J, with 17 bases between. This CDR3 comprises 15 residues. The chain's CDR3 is CASSLAFTAPLEQYF. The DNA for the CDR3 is TGTGCCAGCAGCTTGGCCTTTACAGCACCCTTGGAGCAGTACTTC.

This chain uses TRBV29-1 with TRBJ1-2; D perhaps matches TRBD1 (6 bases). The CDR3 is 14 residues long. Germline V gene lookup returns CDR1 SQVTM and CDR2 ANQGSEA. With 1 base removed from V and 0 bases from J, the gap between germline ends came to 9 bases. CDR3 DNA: TGCAGCGTTGAAGTCTGGACAGCTAACTATGGCTACACCTTC. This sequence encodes CSVEVWTANYGYTF.

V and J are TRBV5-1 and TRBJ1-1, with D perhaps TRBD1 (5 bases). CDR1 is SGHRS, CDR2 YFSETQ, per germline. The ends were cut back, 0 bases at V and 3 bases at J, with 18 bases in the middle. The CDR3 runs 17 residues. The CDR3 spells CASSLEGRFTGYTEAFF. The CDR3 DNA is TGCGCCAGCAGCTTGGAGGGGCGGTTCACTGGTTACACTGAAGCTTTCTTT.

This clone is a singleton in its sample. CDR3 coding DNA: TGTGCCAGCAGCACGACAGGGCTAAGCACCGGGGAGCTGTTTTTT. Encoded protein: CASSTTGLSTGELFF. This chain links TRBV11-3 with TRBJ2-2; 7 nucleotides line up with TRBD1. Trimming took 5 bases from V and 4 from J; bases not matched to a gene: 7. The CDR3 loop spans 15 amino acids. The germline gives CDR1 SGHNT, CDR2 YENEEA.

The CDR3 DNA reads as TGTGCCAGCAGCCTGACTTCCTCTGGGGCCAACGTCCTGACTTTC. It codes for CASSLTSSGANVLTF. The rearrangement joins TRBV7-2 to TRBJ2-6; D uncertain. The germline V and J ends were trimmed by 5 bases and 0 bases, with 8 bases remaining between them. The CDR3 consists of 15 residues. Germline CDR1 SGHTA, CDR2 FQGNSA.